This T cell receptor (beta chain) was profiled in a study of T cell changes during pregnancy in multiple sclerosis. Trimming removed 5 bases from V and 8 bases from J, with 12 bases in between. Per the germline V gene, CDR1 is LNHDA and CDR2 is SQIVND (reference sequence). This CDR3 has 12 amino acids. There are a few counts of this clone. Method: immunoSEQ multiplex PCR; TCRdb's copy keeps in-frame clones and lacks some. Among some 85,000 clones listed, roughly 95% were seen once. J is TRBJ1-2 and V is TRBV19; D unresolved. The sequences come from peripheral blood, collected in the second trimester of pregnancy. The sequence was collected from a female donor in good health, enrolled as a control in a pregnancy study. The CDR3 coding sequence is TGTGCCAGTAGTGAGGGCTATAGGGGCTACACCTTC. It yields the protein CASSEGYRGYTF.